The source of this TCR beta chain is a study of vaccination and CD4 T cells after COVID-19. Whole-study context: Cells were stimulated with overlapping spike peptides from SARS-CoV-2, HCoV-NL63, HCoV-OC43 and HCoV-229E.

The CDR3 has 13 residues. Germline values: CDR1 DFQATT, CDR2 SNEGSKA (reference sequence). The germline V and J ends were trimmed by 3 bases and 7 bases, with 13 bases remaining between them. Comment on this clonotype: Its target is not known.

Treatment reported: approximately 10-day PBMC culture with coronavirus spike peptide pools or control peptides (ViraFEST assay). For ViraFEST, peptide pools expanded antigen-specific T cells, after which the TCRs were sequenced. Patients returned positive PCR results between March and December 2020, earlier than US Alpha, Beta and Delta variants. The Oncomine TCR Beta short-read assay was applied to DNA of cultured CD4+ T cells. TCRdb itself ran the PCR reads through MiXCR, one entry per CDR3 protein. The sample comprises fewer than 15,000 distinct CDR3 sequences, less than 65% of which are singletons, and approximately 12% rests with the top ten.

The TCR originated in a human donor who had recovered from COVID-19. The sequencing sample was made of CD4+ T cells from blood, cultured in vitro. The chain is built from TRBV20-1 and TRBJ1-5, with TRBD1 as a possible D gene (6 bases). The CDR3 is CSARDSPEQPQHF. CDR3 nucleotide sequence: TGCAGTGCTAGGGACAGTCCGGAACAGCCCCAGCATTTT.